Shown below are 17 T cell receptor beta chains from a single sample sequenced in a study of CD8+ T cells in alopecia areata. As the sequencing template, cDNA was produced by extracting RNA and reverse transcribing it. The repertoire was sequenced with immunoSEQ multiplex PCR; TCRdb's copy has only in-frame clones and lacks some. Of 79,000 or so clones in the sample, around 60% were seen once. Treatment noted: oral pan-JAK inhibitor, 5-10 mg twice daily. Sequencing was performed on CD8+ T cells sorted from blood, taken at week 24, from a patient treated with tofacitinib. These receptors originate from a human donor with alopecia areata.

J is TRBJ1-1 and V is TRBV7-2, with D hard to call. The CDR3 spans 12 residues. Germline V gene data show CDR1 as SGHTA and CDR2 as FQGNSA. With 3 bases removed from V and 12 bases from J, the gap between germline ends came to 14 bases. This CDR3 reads CASSLGSISSFF. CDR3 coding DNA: TGTGCCAGCAGCTTGGGAAGTATTTCGTCTTTCTTT.

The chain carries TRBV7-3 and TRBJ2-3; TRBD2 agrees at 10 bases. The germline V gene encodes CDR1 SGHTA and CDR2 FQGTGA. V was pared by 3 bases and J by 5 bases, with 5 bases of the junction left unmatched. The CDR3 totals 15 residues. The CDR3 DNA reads TGTGCCAGCAGCTTCGCTAGCGGGAGAGGAGATACGCAGTATTTT. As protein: CASSFASGRGDTQYF. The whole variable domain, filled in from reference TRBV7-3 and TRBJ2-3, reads GAGVSQTPSNKVTEKGKYVELRCDPISGHTALYWYRQSLGQGPEFLIYFQGTGAADDSGLPNDRFFAVRPEGSVSTLKIQRTERGDSAVYLCASSFASGRGDTQYFGPGTRLTVL.

The CDR3 is CAWVNVGNTIYF. The CDR3, as DNA: TGTGCCTGGGTTAACGTAGGAAACACCATATATTTT. The V and J genes are TRBV30 and TRBJ1-3; no clear D. The CDR3 is 12 amino acids. Deletions cut 5 bases from V and 4 bases from J, with 9 bases between. Germline lookup yields CDR1 GTSNPN and CDR2 SVGIG (reference sequence).

CDR3: CALAGGPGTDTQYF. The CDR3, as DNA: TGTGCCTTAGCGGGAGGGCCCGGCACAGATACGCAGTATTTT. This sequence joins TRBV30 and TRBJ2-3, with 11 bases that match TRBD2. CDR3 size: 14 residues. After removal of 7 bases from V and 1 base from J, the junction contained 4 bases not matched to a gene. The germline V gene encodes CDR1 GTSNPN and CDR2 SVGIG (reference sequence).

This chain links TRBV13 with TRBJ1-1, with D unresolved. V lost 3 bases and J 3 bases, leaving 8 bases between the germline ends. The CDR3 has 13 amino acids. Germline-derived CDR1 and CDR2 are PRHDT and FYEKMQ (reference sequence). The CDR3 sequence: CASSFTVDTEAFF. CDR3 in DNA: TGTGCCAGCAGCTTTACAGTGGACACTGAAGCTTTCTTT.

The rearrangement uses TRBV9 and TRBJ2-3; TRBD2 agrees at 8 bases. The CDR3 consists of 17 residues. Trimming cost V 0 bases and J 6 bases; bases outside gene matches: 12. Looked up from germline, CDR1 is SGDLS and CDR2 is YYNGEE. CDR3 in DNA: TGTGCCAGCAGCGTAGAGGGACTAGGGGGGATTTTGGATACGCAGTATTTT. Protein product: CASSVEGLGGILDTQYF. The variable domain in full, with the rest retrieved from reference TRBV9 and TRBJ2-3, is DSGVTQTPKHLITATGQRVTLRCSPRSGDLSVYWYQQSLDQGLQFLIQYYNGEERAKGNILERFSAQQFPDLHSELNLSSLELGDSALYFCASSVEGLGGILDTQYFGPGTRLTVL.

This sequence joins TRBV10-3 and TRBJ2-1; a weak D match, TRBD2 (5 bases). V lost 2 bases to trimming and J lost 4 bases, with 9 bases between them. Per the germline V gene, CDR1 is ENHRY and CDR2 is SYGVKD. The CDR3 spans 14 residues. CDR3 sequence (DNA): TGTGCCATCAGTGAGCAGGAGGATTACAATGAGCAGTTCTTC. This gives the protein CAISEQEDYNEQFF.

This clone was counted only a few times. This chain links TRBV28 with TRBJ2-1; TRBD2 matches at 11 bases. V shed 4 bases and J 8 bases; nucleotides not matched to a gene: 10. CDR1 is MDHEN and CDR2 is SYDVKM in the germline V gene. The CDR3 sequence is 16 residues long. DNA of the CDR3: TGTGCCAGCAGTTCCTGGCAACTAGCGGGAGTTGATGAGCAGTTCTTC. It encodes CASSSWQLAGVDEQFF.

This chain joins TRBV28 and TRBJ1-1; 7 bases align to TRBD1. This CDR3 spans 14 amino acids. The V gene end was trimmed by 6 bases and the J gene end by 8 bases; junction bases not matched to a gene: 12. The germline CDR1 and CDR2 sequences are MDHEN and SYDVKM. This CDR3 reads CASSRDRRFLEAFF. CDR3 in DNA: TGTGCCAGCAGCCGGGACAGACGTTTCCTAGAAGCTTTCTTT. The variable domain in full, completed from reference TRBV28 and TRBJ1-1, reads DVKVTQSSRYLVKRTGEKVFLECVQDMDHENMFWYRQDPGLGLRLIYFSYDVKMKEKGDIPEGYSVSREKKERFSLILESASTNQTSMYLCASSRDRRFLEAFFGQGTRLTVV.

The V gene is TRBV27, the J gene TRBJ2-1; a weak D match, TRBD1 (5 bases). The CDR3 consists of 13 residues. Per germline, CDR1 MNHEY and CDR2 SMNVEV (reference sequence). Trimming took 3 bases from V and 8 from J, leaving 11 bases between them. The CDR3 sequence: CASSLGQVDEQFF. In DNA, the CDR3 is TGTGCCAGCAGTTTGGGGCAGGTCGATGAGCAGTTCTTC.

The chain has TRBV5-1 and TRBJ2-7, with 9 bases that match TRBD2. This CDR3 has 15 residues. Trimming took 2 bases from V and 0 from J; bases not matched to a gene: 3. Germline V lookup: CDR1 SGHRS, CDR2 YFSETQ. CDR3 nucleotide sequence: TGCGCCAGCAGCTTTTGGACTAGCGACTCCTACGAGCAGTACTTC. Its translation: CASSFWTSDSYEQYF. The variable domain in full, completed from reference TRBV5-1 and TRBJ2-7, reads KAGVTQTPRYLIKTRGQQVTLSCSPISGHRSVSWYQQTPGQGLQFLFEYFSETQRNKGNFPGRFSGRQFSNSRSEMNVSTLELGDSALYLCASSFWTSDSYEQYFGPGTRLTVT.

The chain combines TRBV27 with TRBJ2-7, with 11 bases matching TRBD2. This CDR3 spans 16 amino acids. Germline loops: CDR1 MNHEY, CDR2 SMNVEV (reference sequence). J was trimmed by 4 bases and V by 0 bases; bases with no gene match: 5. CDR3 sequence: CASSLSSGGVFYEQYF. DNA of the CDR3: TGTGCCAGCAGTTTATCTAGCGGGGGGGTTTTTTACGAGCAGTACTTC.

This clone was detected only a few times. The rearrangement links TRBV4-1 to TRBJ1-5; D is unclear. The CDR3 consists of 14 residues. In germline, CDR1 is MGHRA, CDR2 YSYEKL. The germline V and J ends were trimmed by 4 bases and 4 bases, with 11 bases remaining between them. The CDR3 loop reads CASSLQTGNQPQHF. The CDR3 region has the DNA TGCGCCAGCAGCCTCCAAACGGGGAATCAGCCCCAGCATTTT.

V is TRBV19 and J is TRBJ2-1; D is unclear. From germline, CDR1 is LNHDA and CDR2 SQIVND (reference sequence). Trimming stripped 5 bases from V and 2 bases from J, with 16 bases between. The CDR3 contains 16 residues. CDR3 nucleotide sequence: TGTGCCAGTAGTCCACCCTACACACGAGCCTACAATGAGCAGTTCTTC. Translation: CASSPPYTRAYNEQFF. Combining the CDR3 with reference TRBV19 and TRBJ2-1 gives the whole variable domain DGGITQSPKYLFRKEGQNVTLSCEQNLNHDAMYWYRQDPGQGLRLIYYSQIVNDFQKGDIAEGYSVSREKKESFPLTVTSAQKNPTAFYLCASSPPYTRAYNEQFFGPGTRLTVL.

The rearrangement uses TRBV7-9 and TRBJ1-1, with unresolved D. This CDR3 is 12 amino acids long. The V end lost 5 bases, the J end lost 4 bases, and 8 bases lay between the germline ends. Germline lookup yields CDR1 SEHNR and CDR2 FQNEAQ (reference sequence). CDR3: CASSPSGTEAFF. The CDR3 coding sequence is TGTGCCAGCAGCCCTTCTGGCACTGAAGCTTTCTTT.

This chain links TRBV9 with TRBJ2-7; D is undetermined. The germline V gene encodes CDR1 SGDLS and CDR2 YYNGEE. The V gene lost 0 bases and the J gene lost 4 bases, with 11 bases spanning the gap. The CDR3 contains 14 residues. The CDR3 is CASSVADWAYEQYF. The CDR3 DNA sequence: TGTGCCAGCAGCGTAGCTGATTGGGCGTACGAGCAGTACTTC.

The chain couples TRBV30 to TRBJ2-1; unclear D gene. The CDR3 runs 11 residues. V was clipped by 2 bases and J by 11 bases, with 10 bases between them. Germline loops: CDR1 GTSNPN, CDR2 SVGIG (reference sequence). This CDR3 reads CAWSQSIQQFF. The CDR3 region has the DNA TGTGCCTGGAGTCAATCGATTCAGCAGTTCTTC.